Sequencing of this T cell receptor (beta chain) was carried out in a study of response to subunit inactivated influenza vaccine. Study-level findings and limits: Each seasonal influenza vaccination, the authors suggested, recruits few new T cells.

In TCRdb, the RT-PCR reads were re-called with MiXCR into one record per CDR3 protein. This sample has some 150,000 distinct CDR3 sequences, with around 12% found just once. For this clonotype: The antigen remains undetermined.

Germline CDR1 reads MNHEY; CDR2 reads SVGEGT. The CDR3 spans 13 residues. Trimming took off 2 bases at V and 7 bases at J, with 9 bases between the two ends. These records were also assigned to another study, of T cells expressing NK-cell markers. This second study notes: Production of TCR beta cDNA relied on 5'RACE template switching with UMIs. In sorted CD3+CD56+NKG2C+, CD3+CD56+NKG2C- and CD3+CD56-NKG2C+ T cells, TCR beta repertoires were obtained. In roughly six donors, dominant CD3+CD56+NKG2C+ clonotypes ranked among the top 10 CD8+ clonotypes. The CD3+CD56-NKG2C+ fraction of several donors was also led by these clonotypes.

The clonotype was recovered from a man between 45 and 60 years old who received an inactivated influenza vaccine. Material: CD8+ T cells sorted from PBMCs, obtained 11 to 12 days after vaccination. V usage is TRBV6-2 or TRBV6-3 and J usage is TRBJ1-5; D not resolved. The CDR3, as DNA: TGTGCCAGCAGTTACGTGACAAGCCAGCCCCAGCATTTT. Translated: CASSYVTSQPQHF.